Listed below are T cell receptor beta chains from one sample, sequenced in a study of cytomegalovirus exposure and HLA in healthy donors. Clones were sequenced by immunoSEQ multiplex PCR, and TCRdb holds only the in-frame ones, with some missing. The sample consists of about 110,000 clones, about 70% of them appearing once. The sample taken for sequencing was PBMCs. These receptors all stem from a woman aged 45-65 years in good health and CMV-seropositive. CDR3s include the opening cysteine and the closing phenylalanine or tryptophan. The D gene is left open where the match is weak. The size entry is marked missing in some rows and otherwise reads once, few, many or a size class.

V: TRBV5-8; D: .; size: once; J: TRBJ1-3; CDR3: CASSFGWRLGNTIYF; DNA: TGTGCCAGCAGCTTTGGGTGGAGGCTTGGAAACACCATATATTTT
V: TRBV5-1; D: TRBD1; size: .; J: TRBJ1-2; CDR3: CASSLGQGSAGYTF; DNA: TGCGCCAGCAGCCTGGGACAGGGCTCGGCTGGCTACACCTTC
V: TRBV27; D: .; size: few; J: TRBJ2-3; CDR3: CASSTLTSGTDTQYF; DNA: TGTGCCAGCAGTACGTTGACTAGTGGCACAGATACGCAGTATTTT
V: TRBV7-3; D: TRBD1; size: .; J: TRBJ1-2; CDR3: CASSLNPTGDYGYTF; DNA: TGTGCCAGCAGCCTAAACCCGACAGGGGACTATGGCTACACCTTC
V: TRBV28; D: TRBD2; size: .; J: TRBJ2-7; CDR3: CASSERGPTSYEQYF; DNA: TGTGCCAGCAGTGAGCGGGGTCCTACCTCCTACGAGCAGTACTTC
V: TRBV4-3; D: TRBD1; size: .; J: TRBJ1-1; CDR3: CASRLLGTANTEAFF; DNA: TGCGCCAGCAGACTTCTGGGGACAGCCAACACTGAAGCTTTCTTT
V: TRBV9; D: .; size: .; J: TRBJ2-7; CDR3: CASSVGEGEQYF; DNA: TGTGCCAGCAGCGTAGGTGAGGGCGAGCAGTACTTC
V: TRBV28; D: TRBD1; size: .; J: TRBJ1-4; CDR3: CASSLRTGGAFRGVKLFF; DNA: TGTGCCAGCAGCCTTCGGACAGGGGGCGCGTTTAGGGGCGTGAAACTGTTTTTT
V: TRBV9; D: .; size: .; J: TRBJ1-3; CDR3: CASSDTRSGNTIYF; DNA: TGTGCCAGCAGCGACACCCGCTCTGGAAACACCATATATTTT
V: TRBV6-1; D: .; size: few; J: TRBJ1-4; CDR3: CASSNGSRVEKLFF; DNA: TGTGCCAGCAGTAACGGGTCCCGCGTCGAAAAACTGTTTTTT
V: TRBV27; D: .; size: .; J: TRBJ1-2; CDR3: CASSLKGYGYTF; DNA: TGTGCCAGCAGTTTAAAGGGGTATGGCTACACCTTC
V: TRBV5-1; D: TRBD1; size: .; J: TRBJ1-1; CDR3: CASSPGLTGIGTEAFF; DNA: TGCGCCAGCAGCCCCGGATTGACAGGGATCGGGACTGAAGCTTTCTTT